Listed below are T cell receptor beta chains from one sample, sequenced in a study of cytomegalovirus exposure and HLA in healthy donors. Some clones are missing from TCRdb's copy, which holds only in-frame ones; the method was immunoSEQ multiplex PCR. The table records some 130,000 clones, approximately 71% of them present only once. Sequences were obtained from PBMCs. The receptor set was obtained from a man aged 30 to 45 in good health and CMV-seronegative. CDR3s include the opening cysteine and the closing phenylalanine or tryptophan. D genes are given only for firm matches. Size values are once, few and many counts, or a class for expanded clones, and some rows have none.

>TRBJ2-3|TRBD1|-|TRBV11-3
TGTGCCAGCAGCACGGGACAGACGGGTACGCAGTATTTT
CASSTGQTGTQYF
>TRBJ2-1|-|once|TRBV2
TGTGCCAGCAGTGAAGTTGGGAGACCAGGGGATGAGCAGTTCTTC
CASSEVGRPGDEQFF
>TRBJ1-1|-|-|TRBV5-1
TGCGCCAGCAGCCCTCGCGGGGACGGGGGCACTGAAGCTTTCTTT
CASSPRGDGGTEAFF
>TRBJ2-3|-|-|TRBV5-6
TGTGCCAGCAGCCCAAGAAGCGGGGATACGCAGTATTTT
CASSPRSGDTQYF
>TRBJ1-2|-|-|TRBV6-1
TGTGCCAGCAGTGAAGGGGGCGACGGCTACACCTTC
CASSEGGDGYTF
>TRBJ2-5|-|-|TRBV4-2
TGTGCCAGCAGCCAAGGGAGGACTCAAGAGACCCAGTACTTC
CASSQGRTQETQYF
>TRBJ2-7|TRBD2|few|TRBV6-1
TGTGCCAGCAGTGACAGGTTCGGGGGGGGGTACTTC
CASSDRFGGGYF
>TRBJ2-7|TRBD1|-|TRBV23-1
TGCGCCAGCAGTCACCTGACAGGGGTCGACGAGCAGTACTTC
CASSHLTGVDEQYF
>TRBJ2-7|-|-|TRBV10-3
TGTGCCATAGGACTAGGGGGGGGGTCGAGCTACGAGCAGTACTTC
CAIGLGGGSSYEQYF
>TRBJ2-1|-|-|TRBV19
TGTGCCAGTAGTATTACCGGGATTTACAATGAGCAGTTCTTC
CASSITGIYNEQFF
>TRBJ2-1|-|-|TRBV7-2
TGTGCCAGCAGCTTAGTGCGATACAATGAGCAGTTCTTC
CASSLVRYNEQFF
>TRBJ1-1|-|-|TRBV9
TGTGCCAGCAGCGTAGCAGCAGGCAATGCTGAAGCTTTCTTT
CASSVAAGNAEAFF
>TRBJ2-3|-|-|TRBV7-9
TGTGCCAGCAGCCCACTCCTAGTCAGTTCCACAGATACGCAGTATTTT
CASSPLLVSSTDTQYF